One sample yielded the 5 T cell receptor beta chains listed below, sequenced in a study of post-analysis software for immune sequencing data. Study-level results: The study found TRBV5-6, TRBV5-1 and TRBV20-1 among about five TRBV segments more frequent in patients than controls.

Unique molecular identifiers featured in each of the TCR beta cDNA libraries. TCRdb passed the PCR reads through MiXCR, listing each CDR3 protein once. Found here are some 800,000 distinct CDR3 sequences, about half of them singletons; the top ten hold over 4.5%. Antigen specificity for these receptors is unknown. Sequencing was performed on blood. The receptors originated from a girl aged 10-17 years with multiple sclerosis.

The genes are TRBV12-3 or TRBV12-4 and TRBJ2-5; perhaps TRBD2 as D (5 bases). Trimming took off 7 bases at V and 2 bases at J, with 14 bases between the two ends. This CDR3 comprises 14 residues. CDR3: CASKQLADQETQYF. DNA for the CDR3: TGTGCCAGCAAACAGCTAGCAGATCAAGAGACCCAGTACTTC.

This clonotype has only a few counts. The chain couples TRBV20-1 to TRBJ2-7; the match to TRBD1 covers 11 bases. The V gene's germline CDR1 is DFQATT and CDR2 SNEGSKA (reference sequence). Trimming removed 3 bases from V and 3 bases from J; junction bases left unmatched: 1. CDR3 length equals 13 residues. The CDR3 sequence is CSARGQGVYEQYF. In DNA, the CDR3 is TGCAGTGCTAGGGGACAGGGGGTCTACGAGCAGTACTTC.

J is TRBJ1-4 and V is TRBV15; no definite D call. The V and J ends lost 4 bases and 3 bases respectively, with 9 bases between them. This CDR3 is 14 amino acids long. CDR1 LNHNV and CDR2 YYDKDF come from the germline V gene (reference sequence). The CDR3, as DNA: TGTGCCACCAGCACCACTAGCCCTAATGAAAAACTGTTTTTT. It codes for CATSTTSPNEKLFF.

This clonotype came up many times. The V gene is TRBV12-3 or TRBV12-4, the J gene TRBJ2-1; 10 bases are shared with TRBD2. Losses at the gene ends were 8 bases for V and 8 bases for J; bases not matched to a gene: 9. The CDR3 loop spans 14 amino acids. The DNA of the CDR3 is TGTGCCAGCGTTCTAGCGGGAGTGAGCCATGAGCAGTTCTTC. Amino acids: CASVLAGVSHEQFF.

The V gene is TRBV10-3, the J gene TRBJ2-3, with D perhaps TRBD1 or TRBD2 (7 bases each). Germline CDR1 reads ENHRY; CDR2 reads SYGVKD. The CDR3 sequence is 14 residues long. Trimming stripped 5 bases from V and 4 bases from J, with 13 bases between. CDR3 sequence: CAISRQGGPDTQYF. In DNA form, the CDR3 reads TGTGCCATCAGTCGGCAGGGGGGGCCAGATACGCAGTATTTT.